This TCR beta chain emerged from a study of OX40 agonist ivuxolimab in advanced cancers. Study-wide background: Partial responses were observed in three patients, of whom one had hepatocellular carcinoma and two had cutaneous melanoma. Study-level points and caveats: Relative to CD4+ cells, CD8+ T cells on average had more expanded clones.

TCRdb keeps only in-frame clones here, not all; method: immunoSEQ multiplex PCR. This sample yields about 40,000 clones, of which around 83% are seen a single time; about 15% belongs to the top ten. No patient had autoimmune disease or received systemic immunosuppression. The germline V gene has CDR1 SGHRS and CDR2 YFSETQ. V gave up 4 bases and J gave up 1 base, with 8 bases separating them. The CDR3 has 13 amino acids. A word on this clone: Its antigen remains unidentified.

J is TRBJ1-1 and V is TRBV5-1, with D possibly TRBD1 on 5 matching bases. The sequence derives from an adult with an advanced solid tumor such as melanoma, head and neck, liver or kidney cancer. This specimen consisted of CD4+ or CD8+ T cells sorted from blood, obtained in a trial of the OX40 agonist ivuxolimab. The CDR3 is CASSDRKNTEAFF. In DNA, the CDR3 is TGCGCCAGCAGCGACAGAAAGAACACTGAAGCTTTCTTT.